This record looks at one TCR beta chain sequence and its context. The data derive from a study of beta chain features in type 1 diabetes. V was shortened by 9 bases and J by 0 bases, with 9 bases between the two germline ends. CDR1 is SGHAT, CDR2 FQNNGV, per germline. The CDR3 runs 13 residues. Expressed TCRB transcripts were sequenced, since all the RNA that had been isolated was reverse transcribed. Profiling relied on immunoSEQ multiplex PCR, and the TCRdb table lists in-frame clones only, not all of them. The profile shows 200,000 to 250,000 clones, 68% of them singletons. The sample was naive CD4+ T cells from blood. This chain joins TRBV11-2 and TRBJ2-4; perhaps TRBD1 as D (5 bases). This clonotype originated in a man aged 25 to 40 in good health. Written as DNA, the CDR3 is TGTGCCAGTTATACAGGAGCCAAAAACATTCAGTACTTC. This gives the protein CASYTGAKNIQYF.